The 21 T cell receptor beta chains below come from one sample, sequenced in a study of shared clonotypes between healthy human individuals. Assay: immunoSEQ multiplex PCR; the TCRdb copy retains only in-frame clones and omits some. The profile shows under 2.5 million clones, 85% to 95% of them singletons. Sequenced sample: naive CD4+ T cells from PBMCs. The subset denotes: CD45RA+ positively selected. These receptors all come from a man aged 18 to 29 in good health. Some clones in this sample may be carry-over from other donors' samples.

This rearrangement joins TRBV7-2 to TRBJ1-1, with 7 bases aligning to TRBD1. The V segment lost 7 bases and the J segment 4 bases; nucleotides outside the gene matches: 9. The germline gives CDR1 SGHTA, CDR2 FQGNSA. The CDR3 sequence is 14 residues long. CDR3 residues: CASIRQGGRTEAFF. As DNA, the CDR3 is TGTGCCAGCATCAGACAAGGGGGCCGCACTGAAGCTTTCTTT.

Of note for this clone: Other DNA sequences in this sample translate to the same CDR3. The chain joins TRBV6-1 to TRBJ1-3; no clear D gene. The CDR3 length is 14 residues. Germline V gene lookup returns CDR1 MNHNS and CDR2 SASEGT. Trimming took off 1 base at V and 1 base at J, with 5 bases between the two ends. CDR3 sequence reads: CASSEGASGNTIYF. The CDR3 DNA reads as TGTGCCAGCAGTGAAGGAGCGTCTGGAAACACCATATATTTT.

The gene calls are TRBV27 and TRBJ1-4, with TRBD1 matching over 9 bases. The CDR3 totals 16 residues. The germline CDR1 and CDR2 sequences are MNHEY and SMNVEV (reference sequence). Trimming removed 5 bases from V and 5 bases from J; junction bases left unmatched: 9. For the CDR3, the DNA is TGTGCCAGCAGTCCGACCCCCGGGACAGGGAATGAAAAACTGTTTTTT. Amino acids: CASSPTPGTGNEKLFF.

J is TRBJ1-3 and V is TRBV9; D gene unclear. This CDR3 contains 14 residues. V was shortened by 0 bases and J by 0 bases, with 4 bases between the two germline ends. CDR1 and CDR2 from the germline V gene are SGDLS and YYNGEE. The CDR3 DNA is TGTGCCAGCAGCGTAGACCTCTCTGGAAACACCATATATTTT. This codes for CASSVDLSGNTIYF. The variable domain in full, with the rest retrieved from reference TRBV9 and TRBJ1-3, is DSGVTQTPKHLITATGQRVTLRCSPRSGDLSVYWYQQSLDQGLQFLIQYYNGEERAKGNILERFSAQQFPDLHSELNLSSLELGDSALYFCASSVDLSGNTIYFGEGSWLTVV.

The chain is built from TRBV29-1 and TRBJ1-1, with TRBD1 as a possible D gene (5 bases). Germline CDR1 is SQVTM and CDR2 is ANQGSEA. The CDR3 has 16 residues. Trimming pared 5 bases from V and 1 base from J, leaving 20 bases between. CDR3 loop: CSVSRGLNWENTEAFF. The CDR3 DNA is TGCAGCGTTTCCCGGGGGTTAAACTGGGAGAACACTGAAGCTTTCTTT.

The chain is built from TRBV5-1 and TRBJ2-1, with 11 nucleotides matching TRBD2. CDR1 and CDR2 (germline): SGHRS, YFSETQ. This CDR3 is built from 18 residues. V shed 4 bases, J shed 5 bases, and the junction held 14 bases outside the gene matches. CDR3 region: CASSQTPILAGGDNEQFF. The CDR3 DNA reads as TGCGCCAGCAGCCAGACCCCGATTCTAGCGGGAGGAGACAATGAGCAGTTCTTC. The full variable domain, with the rest looked up from reference TRBV5-1 and TRBJ2-1, is KAGVTQTPRYLIKTRGQQVTLSCSPISGHRSVSWYQQTPGQGLQFLFEYFSETQRNKGNFPGRFSGRQFSNSRSEMNVSTLELGDSALYLCASSQTPILAGGDNEQFFGPGTRLTVL.

The rearrangement links TRBV7-2 to TRBJ1-4; TRBD1 matches at 12 bases. The V gene end was trimmed by 2 bases and the J gene end by 4 bases; junction bases not matched to a gene: 11. There are 19 residues in the CDR3. The germline V gene has CDR1 SGHTA and CDR2 FQGNSA. The CDR3 protein is CASSLSNRDRGLGNEKLFF. The CDR3 DNA is TGTGCCAGCAGCTTATCTAACCGGGACAGGGGGCTGGGTAATGAAAAACTGTTTTTT.

The chain uses TRBV5-4 and TRBJ2-7, with 7 bases aligning to TRBD2. Germline loops: CDR1 SGHNT, CDR2 YYREEE (reference sequence). This CDR3 has 15 residues. J lost 6 bases, V lost 1 base, and 10 bases had no gene match. This CDR3 is CASSLSGGLGFEQYF. The CDR3 DNA follows: TGTGCCAGCAGCTTGTCGGGAGGATTGGGGTTCGAGCAGTACTTC.

This chain uses TRBV6-6 with TRBJ2-7; 9 bases fit TRBD1. CDR3 length: 15 amino acids. The ends lost 2 bases at V and 4 bases at J; junction bases unmatched: 6. Per the germline V gene, CDR1 is MNHNY and CDR2 is SVGAGI (reference sequence). CDR3 nucleotides: TGTGCCAGCAGTTACACACCCGGGACAGGGTACGAGCAGTACTTC. Protein sequence: CASSYTPGTGYEQYF.

The chain combines TRBV28 with TRBJ1-1, with 7 nucleotides matching TRBD1. The CDR3 is made up of 15 amino acids. Trimming at V came to 7 bases and at J to 0 bases, leaving 8 bases not matched to a gene. Looked up from germline, CDR1 is MDHEN and CDR2 is SYDVKM. As DNA, the CDR3 is TGTGCCAGCACCCCGCGGACAGGTATGAACACTGAAGCTTTCTTT. Translated, it gives CASTPRTGMNTEAFF.

The rearrangement uses TRBV10-2 and TRBJ2-7, with TRBD1 identical over 7 bases. The germline V gene encodes CDR1 WSHSY and CDR2 SAAADI. The V segment lost 7 bases and the J segment 2 bases; nucleotides outside the gene matches: 8. CDR3 length: 14 amino acids. In DNA, the CDR3 is TGCGCCAGCAAAGGGGGCAGTACGACCTACGAGCAGTACTTC. Translated: CASKGGSTTYEQYF.

This chain joins TRBV27 and TRBJ1-2; no clear D gene. Germline CDR1 MNHEY, CDR2 SMNVEV (reference sequence). Trimming shortened V by 4 bases and J by 3 bases, and 30 bases separated the two germline ends. The CDR3 loop spans 20 amino acids. The CDR3 DNA reads TGTGCCAGCAGTTCAAGAGATCTTGGCGAGCGGCGTCCGGGCTACTATGGCTACACCTTC. It translates to CASSSRDLGERRPGYYGYTF.

A word on this clone: The same CDR3 also results from other DNA sequences found in this sample. The gene calls are TRBV18 and TRBJ2-2; a weak D match, TRBD1 (5 bases). The V gene's germline CDR1 is KGHSH and CDR2 LQKENI. Trimming left V 6 bases short and J 5 bases short, with 7 bases between. The CDR3 has 12 amino acids. The CDR3: CASSQGTGELFF. In DNA form, the CDR3 reads TGTGCCAGCTCTCAGGGTACCGGGGAGCTGTTTTTT.

V and J are TRBV5-1 and TRBJ2-6; the D gene is possibly TRBD1 (6 bases). The CDR3 consists of 15 residues. V lost 5 bases and J 4 bases, leaving 13 bases between the germline ends. Germline CDR1 reads SGHRS; CDR2 reads YFSETQ. This chain's CDR3 is CASSSTGTGANVLTF. The CDR3 bases are TGCGCCAGCAGTTCAACAGGGACCGGGGCCAACGTCCTGACTTTC.

The CDR3 reads CASRDTPGQRTNEQFF. The CDR3 DNA is TGTGCCAGCAGGGATACGCCGGGACAGAGAACCAATGAGCAGTTCTTC. The chain combines TRBV5-4 with TRBJ2-1; 7 nucleotides line up with TRBD1. J was trimmed by 6 bases and V by 5 bases; bases with no gene match: 14. The CDR3 consists of 16 residues. CDR1 is SGHNT and CDR2 is YYREEE in the germline V gene (reference sequence).

The chain recombines TRBV18 with TRBJ2-3; TRBD2 agrees at 13 bases. Trimming cost V 3 bases and J 4 bases; bases outside gene matches: 4. The CDR3 is made up of 16 amino acids. Germline-derived CDR1 and CDR2 are KGHSH and LQKENI. CDR3: CASSPRGLAGADTQYF. CDR3 bases: TGTGCCAGCTCACCCCGAGGACTAGCGGGAGCAGATACGCAGTATTTT.

Concerning this clone itself: The same CDR3 can be traced to other DNA sequences in this sample. J is TRBJ1-2 and V is TRBV7-3, with TRBD1 matching over 7 bases. Germline trimming cut 2 bases from V and 8 bases from J; bases unmatched to any gene: 5. The V gene's germline CDR1 is SGHTA and CDR2 FQGTGA. CDR3 length: 13 amino acids. Here the CDR3 DNA reads TGTGCCAGCAGCTTATCGCAGGGGGGCGGCTACACCTTC. It encodes CASSLSQGGGYTF.

The V and J genes are TRBV7-9 and TRBJ1-5, with 9 bases fitting TRBD1. J was trimmed by 1 base and V by 5 bases; bases with no gene match: 3. The germline V gene has CDR1 SEHNR and CDR2 FQNEAQ (reference sequence). The CDR3 is 15 residues long. The CDR3 DNA reads TGTGCCAGCAGCACGGACAGGGGAAGCAATCAGCCCCAGCATTTT. This sequence encodes CASSTDRGSNQPQHF. The variable domain in full, completed from reference TRBV7-9 and TRBJ1-5, reads DTGVSQNPRHKITKRGQNVTFRCDPISEHNRLYWYRQTLGQGPEFLTYFQNEAQLEKSRLLSDRFSAERPKGSFSTLEIQRTEQGDSAMYLCASSTDRGSNQPQHFGDGTRLSIL.

V usage is TRBV4-2 and J usage is TRBJ2-2; 14 nucleotides align to TRBD2. V gave up 3 bases and J gave up 4 bases; unmatched junction bases: 13. Germline CDR1 reads LGHNA; CDR2 reads YNFKEQ. The CDR3 covers 20 residues. CDR3 DNA sequence: TGTGCCAGCAGCCAGATACCGGGACTAGCGGGAGAGTCGGGCACCGGGGAGCTGTTTTTT. Translated: CASSQIPGLAGESGTGELFF.

The CDR3 here is CASSLAGRANTEAFF. DNA for the CDR3: TGTGCCAGCAGCTTGGCGGGGCGGGCGAACACTGAAGCTTTCTTT. The chain recombines TRBV5-4 with TRBJ1-1; D might be TRBD1 (5 bases). The germline V gene has CDR1 SGHNT and CDR2 YYREEE (reference sequence). Trimming cost V 0 bases and J 1 base, with 10 bases left between them. This CDR3 region has 15 residues.

CDR3 amino acids: CASSLDRDSYEQYF. The CDR3 region has the DNA TGTGCCAGCAGCTTGGACAGAGATTCCTACGAGCAGTACTTC. The chain joins TRBV7-9 to TRBJ2-7, with D perhaps TRBD1 (6 bases). The CDR3 spans 14 residues. Germline CDR1 SEHNR, CDR2 FQNEAQ (reference sequence). Trimming took 3 bases from V and 1 from J, leaving 10 bases between them.